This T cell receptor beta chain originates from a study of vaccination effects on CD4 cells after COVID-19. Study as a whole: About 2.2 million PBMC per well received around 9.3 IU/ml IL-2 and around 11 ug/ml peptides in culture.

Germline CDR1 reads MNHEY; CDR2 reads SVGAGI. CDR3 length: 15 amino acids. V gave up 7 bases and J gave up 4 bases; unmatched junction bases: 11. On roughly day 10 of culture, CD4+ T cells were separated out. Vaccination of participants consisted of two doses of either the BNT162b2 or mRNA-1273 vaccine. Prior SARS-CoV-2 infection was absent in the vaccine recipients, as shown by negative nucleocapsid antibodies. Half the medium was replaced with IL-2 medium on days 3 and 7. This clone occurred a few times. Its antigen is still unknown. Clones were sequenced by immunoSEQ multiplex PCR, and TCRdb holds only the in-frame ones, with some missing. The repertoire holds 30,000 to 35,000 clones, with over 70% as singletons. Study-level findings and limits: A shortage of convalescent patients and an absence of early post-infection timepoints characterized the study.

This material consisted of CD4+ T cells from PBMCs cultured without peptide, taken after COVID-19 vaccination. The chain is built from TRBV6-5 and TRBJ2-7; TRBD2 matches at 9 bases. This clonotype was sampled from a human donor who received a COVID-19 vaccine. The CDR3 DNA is TGTGCCAGCAAGCTCGGGGCTAGCGGGATGTACGAGCAGTACTTC. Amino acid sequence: CASKLGASGMYEQYF.